This is a list of T cell receptor beta chains from one sample in a study of tumor and adjacent non-tumor tissue in lung cancer. TCRdb re-called the multiplex PCR reads with MiXCR, one entry per CDR3 protein. The sample lists over 110,000 distinct CDR3 sequences, around 61% occurring once. The specimen was lung tumor tissue. The receptors were sampled from a man aged 60-69 years with small cell lung cancer. The CDR3 runs from the conserved cysteine through the conserved F or W. D genes are given only for firm matches. Size is stated for part of the rows, as once, few or many counts, or as a class when the clone is expanded.

clone_size	v_call	j_call	d_call	cdr3_aa	cdr3_nt
.	TRBV28	TRBJ2-7	.	CASSYASAGGYEQCF	TGTGCCAGCAGTTACGCCTCGGCAGGGGGGTACGAGCAGTGCTTC
.	TRBV20-1	TRBJ1-1	.	CSAEGGRGNTEAFF	TGCAGTGCGGAGGGGGGCAGGGGGAACACTGAAGCTTTCTTT
.	TRBV20-1	TRBJ2-7	TRBD2	CSARDPTSGSYEQYF	TGCAGTGCTAGAGACCCGACTAGCGGGTCCTACGAGCAGTACTTC
.	TRBV6-5	TRBJ2-3	.	CASSPPTAYDQPQYF	TGTGCCAGCAGTCCTCCGACAGCTTACGATCAGCCCCAGTATTTT
.	TRBV11-2	TRBJ2-1	.	CAISLGPEGYNEQFF	TGTGCCATCAGCTTAGGCCCGGAGGGGTACAATGAGCAATTCTTC
once	TRBV11-3	TRBJ1-2	.	CTSSPNRAYGYTF	TGTACCAGCAGCCCCAACAGGGCCTATGGCTACACCTTC
many	TRBV29-1	TRBJ2-7	TRBD1	CSARQGPYEQYF	TGCAGCGCTCGACAGGGACCCTACGAGCAGTACTTC
many	TRBV6-1	TRBJ1-1	TRBD1	CASTRHRGSYRVDTEAFF	TGTGCCAGCACTCGACACAGGGGGTCTTATCGGGTCGACACTGAAGCTTTCTTT
few	TRBV20-1	TRBJ1-2	.	CSARPTGINEYGYTF	TGCAGTGCTAGGCCCACAGGGATCAACGAGTATGGCTACACCTTC
.	TRBV29-1	TRBJ2-3	TRBD2	CSVASGTTDTQYF	TGCAGCGTTGCTAGCGGAACCACAGATACGCAGTATTTT
.	TRBV11-3	TRBJ2-7	.	CASSGRGHYEQYF	TGTGCCAGCAGCGGCCGGGGGCACTACGAGCAGTACTTC
many	TRBV6-5	TRBJ2-2	.	CASSPVGTGELFF	TGTGCCAGCAGCCCAGTGGGCACCGGGGAGCTGTTTTTT
.	TRBV20-1	TRBJ1-2	.	CSARTSGGTTGYTF	TGCAGTGCTAGAACCTCGGGGGGGACCACCGGCTACACCTTC
.	TRBV6-6	TRBJ1-5	.	CASSYSSQGRSQPQHF	TGTGCCAGCAGTTACTCGAGTCAGGGCCGGAGCCAGCCCCAGCATTTT
.	TRBV6-6	TRBJ1-5	.	CASSQGGGGGVGPRPQHF	TGTGCCAGCAGTCAAGGGGGTGGGGGAGGAGTTGGCCCTCGGCCCCAGCATTTT
.	TRBV29-1	TRBJ2-3	.	CSVGAGTTDTQYF	TGCAGCGTTGGAGCAGGGACCACAGATACGCAGTATTTT
few	TRBV20-1	TRBJ2-3	TRBD2	CSAPPLAGPDTQYF	TGCAGTGCCCCCCCACTAGCGGGACCAGATACGCAGTATTTT